The clone carrying this TCR beta chain has a count of ten or more. This entry comes from a study of human T cells and chemical hapten exposure. Sequencing started from total RNA isolated from unfractionated whole blood. With V trimmed by 0 bases and J by 1 base, 12 bases remained unmatched. The CDR3 has 18 residues. Germline V CDR1 and CDR2: SQVTM, ANQGSEA. TCRdb itself ran the 5' RACE reads through MiXCR, one entry per CDR3 protein. The sample lists about 140,000 distinct CDR3 sequences, roughly 4.1% occurring once. The chain couples TRBV29-1 to TRBJ1-2; 9 positions agree with TRBD1. The TCR sequence derives from a female donor in good health. The CDR3 loop reads CSVEDPLRDRAVNYGYTF. CDR3 DNA sequence: TGCAGCGTTGAAGATCCTCTACGGGACAGGGCTGTTAACTATGGCTACACCTTC.